This T cell receptor (beta chain) was sequenced during a study of CD8+ T cells in alopecia areata. This sample's treatment: oral pan-JAK inhibitor, 5-10 mg twice daily. Extracted RNA was reverse transcribed, and the resulting cDNA served as sequencing template. Assay: immunoSEQ multiplex PCR; the TCRdb copy retains only in-frame clones and omits some. Here the sample spans approximately 200,000 clones, 55% to 70% being singletons. The ends were cut back, 0 bases at V and 2 bases at J, with 6 bases in the middle. The CDR3 contains 14 residues. Germline CDR1 and CDR2: SGHNT and YYREEE (reference sequence).

Here the sequenced sample was CD4+ T cells sorted from blood, taken at week 4, from a patient treated with tofacitinib. The chain employs TRBV5-4 and TRBJ1-3; no clear D. The clonotype was recovered from a human donor with alopecia areata. The CDR3 here is CASSLGQAGNTIYF. CDR3 DNA: TGTGCCAGCAGCTTGGGGCAGGCTGGAAACACCATATATTTT.